Following are 14 T cell receptor beta chains from one sample sequenced in a study of somatic mutations in cytotoxic T cells in rheumatoid arthritis. Method: immunoSEQ multiplex PCR; TCRdb's copy keeps in-frame clones and lacks some. The sample has under 20,000 clones, approximately 67% seen once; the top ten hold 15% to 20%. The sequencing sample was made of CD8+ T cells sorted from blood. The receptor set was obtained from an adult with rheumatoid arthritis.

This rearrangement joins TRBV27 to TRBJ2-5; D remains unclear. The CDR3 covers 13 residues. The germline V gene has CDR1 MNHEY and CDR2 SMNVEV (reference sequence). The ends were cut back, 3 bases at V and 5 bases at J, with 10 bases in the middle. The CDR3: CASSLVVRETQYF. The CDR3, as DNA: TGTGCCAGCAGTTTGGTAGTACGGGAGACCCAGTACTTC.

The CDR3 sequence: CASSQVPPGTGGSADTQYF. The CDR3 region has the DNA TGTGCCAGCAGCCAAGTTCCGCCTGGGACAGGGGGTTCGGCAGATACGCAGTATTTT. This chain connects TRBV4-2 to TRBJ2-3, with 11 bases matching TRBD1. The V and J ends lost 1 base and 4 bases, in that order; junction bases with no gene match: 13. Germline lookup yields CDR1 LGHNA and CDR2 YNFKEQ. The CDR3 runs to 19 residues.

This chain connects TRBV28 to TRBJ2-5; D gene unclear. The CDR3 extends over 14 amino acids. Trimming removed 7 bases from V and 1 base from J, with 13 bases in between. Germline loops: CDR1 MDHEN, CDR2 SYDVKM. In DNA, the CDR3 is TGTGCCAGCAACAACGAGGATTCCCAAGAGACCCAGTACTTC. Translated: CASNNEDSQETQYF. The full variable domain, rest sourced from reference TRBV28 and TRBJ2-5, is DVKVTQSSRYLVKRTGEKVFLECVQDMDHENMFWYRQDPGLGLRLIYFSYDVKMKEKGDIPEGYSVSREKKERFSLILESASTNQTSMYLCASNNEDSQETQYFGPGTRLLVL.

The rearrangement links TRBV13 to TRBJ2-1, with D possibly TRBD1 on 5 matching bases. The CDR3 is 14 residues long. Trimming took off 7 bases at V and 0 bases at J, with 10 bases between the two ends. Per the germline V gene, CDR1 is PRHDT and CDR2 is FYEKMQ (reference sequence). CDR3 sequence reads: CASTLGDSYNEQFF. For the CDR3, the DNA is TGTGCCAGCACCCTAGGGGACTCCTACAATGAGCAGTTCTTC.

The chain uses TRBV7-9 and TRBJ1-1, with 9 bases that match TRBD1. Germline trimming cut 6 bases from V and 2 bases from J; bases unmatched to any gene: 13. Germline V lookup: CDR1 SEHNR, CDR2 FQNEAQ (reference sequence). The CDR3 is 17 amino acids. DNA for the CDR3: TGTGCCAGCAGTCATCGACAGGGGGAGACCAGAAACACTGAAGCTTTCTTT. Amino acid sequence: CASSHRQGETRNTEAFF.

The chain combines TRBV28 with TRBJ2-5, with D possibly being TRBD2 (6 bases). V gave up 7 bases and J gave up 1 base, with 13 bases separating them. The CDR3 runs 14 residues. Germline CDR1 and CDR2: MDHEN and SYDVKM. The DNA of the CDR3 is TGTGCCAGCACCCCGGGGAGGCTCCAAGAGACCCAGTACTTC. This translates into CASTPGRLQETQYF.

The gene calls are TRBV4-3 and TRBJ2-3, with 9 bases that match TRBD1. Per the germline V gene, CDR1 is LGHNA and CDR2 is YSLEER. The CDR3 extends over 14 amino acids. V gave up 5 bases and J gave up 5 bases; unmatched junction bases: 5. The CDR3 DNA reads TGCGCCAGCAGCTTCGGGACAGGGAAAGATACGCAGTATTTT. The encoded protein is CASSFGTGKDTQYF.

J is TRBJ2-7 and V is TRBV4-2; D gene ambiguous. The CDR3 length is 14 residues. Trimming took off 4 bases at V and 0 bases at J, with 10 bases between the two ends. The germline gives CDR1 LGHNA, CDR2 YNFKEQ. CDR3 loop: CASSPLGSSYEQYF. CDR3 DNA sequence: TGTGCCAGCAGCCCCTTGGGTAGCTCCTACGAGCAGTACTTC.

This clone was found a few times. Other DNA sequences in the sample encode the same CDR3. The chain has TRBV6-5 and TRBJ2-1; 7 bases map to TRBD2. Trimming took 0 bases from V and 1 from J; bases not matched to a gene: 0. Germline V gene sequence: CDR1 MNHEY, CDR2 SVGAGI. The CDR3 consists of 15 residues. The CDR3 loop reads CASSYSGGSYNEQFF. CDR3 coding DNA: TGTGCCAGCAGTTACTCGGGGGGGTCCTACAATGAGCAGTTCTTC.

The chain couples TRBV28 to TRBJ2-1, with a possible D match to TRBD2 (5 bases). The CDR3 loop spans 15 amino acids. Germline CDR1 reads MDHEN; CDR2 reads SYDVKM. V lost 2 bases and J 8 bases, leaving 16 bases between the germline ends. The CDR3 DNA reads as TGTGCCAGCAGTTTACTGGAGACTACAATTTATGAGCAGTTCTTC. Its protein is CASSLLETTIYEQFF.

The chain links TRBV9 to TRBJ2-3; 10 nucleotides match TRBD2. The CDR3 runs 16 residues. Per germline, CDR1 SGDLS and CDR2 YYNGEE. With V trimmed by 2 bases and J by 1 base, 4 bases remained unmatched. The DNA of the CDR3 is TGTGCCAGCAGCGTCCTAGCGGGGGCCCGCACAGATACGCAGTATTTT. Translating gives CASSVLAGARTDTQYF. The full variable domain, with the rest looked up from reference TRBV9 and TRBJ2-3, is DSGVTQTPKHLITATGQRVTLRCSPRSGDLSVYWYQQSLDQGLQFLIQYYNGEERAKGNILERFSAQQFPDLHSELNLSSLELGDSALYFCASSVLAGARTDTQYFGPGTRLTVL.

This clone appeared a single time. This chain joins TRBV29-1 and TRBJ2-7, with D perhaps being TRBD1 or TRBD2 (6 bases each). Germline V CDR1 and CDR2: SQVTM, ANQGSEA. The germline V and J ends were trimmed by 4 bases and 2 bases, with 12 bases remaining between them. This CDR3 spans 13 amino acids. CDR3 protein: CSVGGDIAYEQYF. CDR3 coding DNA: TGCAGCGTTGGGGGGGACATAGCCTACGAGCAGTACTTC.

The V gene is TRBV7-8, the J gene TRBJ1-2, with D tentatively TRBD1 (6 bases). V was clipped by 4 bases and J by 1 base, with 7 bases between them. CDR1 SGHVS and CDR2 FQNEAQ come from the germline V gene. CDR3 length: 13 residues. CDR3 residues: CASSSGDNYGYTF. CDR3 coding DNA: TGTGCCAGCAGCTCAGGGGATAACTATGGCTACACCTTC.

This clone was detected only a few times. This chain links TRBV4-3 with TRBJ1-2; D not resolved. Germline-derived CDR1 and CDR2 are LGHNA and YSLEER. V lost 0 bases to trimming and J lost 7 bases, with 9 bases between them. This CDR3 region has 13 residues. CDR3 in amino acids: CASSQEEDSGYTF. The CDR3 DNA reads as TGCGCCAGCAGCCAAGAGGAGGATTCTGGCTACACCTTC.